These 24 T cell receptor beta chains were all obtained from the same sample, sequenced in a study of metastatic and nonmetastatic thyroid tumors (dated by TCRdb to 2018 to 2021). Library construction relied on PCR. Sequencing instrument: Illumina HiSeq 4000. Through fastp at Q25 and MiXCR, TCRdb rebuilt clones from the public reads, retaining in-frame beta chains. For this sample there are some 33,000 clones; about 15% appear just once. Together, the top ten hold 4% to 5% of the sample. No patient had received any treatment before thyroid surgery. The sample comprised blood. These receptors were collected from a female donor with papillary thyroid cancer or a benign thyroid nodule (not recorded which). Some clones in this sample may be carry-over from other donors' samples.

In its sample, this clone was seen many times. The chain employs TRBV9 and TRBJ2-2; TRBD1 agrees at 7 bases. The CDR3 is 15 residues long. V gave up 1 base and J gave up 1 base; unmatched junction bases: 1. CDR1 is SGDLS, CDR2 YYNGEE, per germline. The DNA of the CDR3 is TGTGCCAGCAGCGTATCAGGGGGGAACACCGGGGAGCTGTTTTTT. This translates into CASSVSGGNTGELFF.

In this sample, this clone turned up a few times. Likely a read error: the CDR3 ends without its conserved phenylalanine or tryptophan. V usage is TRBV28 and J usage is TRBJ2-2, with 12 bases that match TRBD1. The CDR3 length is 17 residues. Germline V lookup: CDR1 MDHEN, CDR2 SYDVKM. This chain's CDR3 is CASTRGQGAFHTGELFL. The CDR3 nucleotides read TGTGCCAGCACGAGGGGACAGGGGGCTTTTCACACCGGTGAGCTGTTTCTT.

There are many counts of this clone. The rearrangement uses TRBV2 and TRBJ1-5; possible D gene TRBD1, 5 bases. Deletions cut 6 bases from V and 12 bases from J, with 21 bases between. The CDR3 totals 14 residues. Germline lookup yields CDR1 SNHLY and CDR2 FYNNEI. In DNA, the CDR3 is TGTGCCAGCAGCGTCGGGAGGGGATTGCGGCTCCAGCATTTT. It yields the protein CASSVGRGLRLQHF.

Many counts were recorded for this clone. The gene calls are TRBV5-1 and TRBJ1-2; D gene unclear. V lost 3 bases, J lost 4 bases, and 10 bases lay in between. CDR3 length equals 13 residues. In germline, CDR1 is SGHRS, CDR2 YFSETQ. CDR3 amino acids: CASSSGAFYGYTF. CDR3 DNA sequence: TGCGCCAGCAGCTCGGGAGCCTTCTATGGCTACACCTTC.

This clone was detected ten times or more. The gene calls are TRBV2 and TRBJ1-6, with unresolved D. The germline V gene encodes CDR1 SNHLY and CDR2 FYNNEI. The CDR3 is 15 amino acids. V dropped 4 bases and J dropped 8 bases, with 15 bases sitting between them. CDR3 protein: CASSAGGSGYSPLHF. The CDR3 DNA is TGTGCCAGCAGTGCTGGTGGGAGTGGGTATTCACCCCTCCACTTT.

The sample holds a few counts of this clone. A junction end diverges from the germline sequence, so it may reflect a read error. Distinct nucleotide sequences in the sample also encode this CDR3. The V call is TRBV5-1, the J call TRBJ2-2, with D possibly matching TRBD2 (5 bases). In germline, CDR1 is SGHRS, CDR2 YFSETQ. This CDR3 comprises 13 residues. The CDR3 spells CASSFGSTGELSF. The CDR3 nucleotides read TGCGCCAGCAGCTTCGGGTCCACCGGGGAGCTGTCTTTT.

This clone came up a few times. One end of the junction varies from germline; a read error may be responsible. The CDR3, as DNA: TGTGCCAGAAGTTACCAGGGCCGGGGGTTTGATGAGCAGTCCTTC. This sequence encodes CARSYQGRGFDEQSF. V usage is TRBV6-2 or TRBV6-3 and J usage is TRBJ2-1, with TRBD2 as a possible D gene (6 bases). The CDR3 has 15 residues. Germline loops: CDR1 MNHEY, CDR2 SVGEGT.

This clone was counted ten times or more. Because the CDR3's place on the DNA is in doubt, the DNA is left out and the CDR3 is given as listed by TCRdb. The same CDR3 arises from other DNA sequences in this sample as well. The chain has TRBV5-1 and TRBJ2-5. Including both end residues, the CDR3 is 14 amino acids long. The V gene's germline CDR1 is SGHRS and CDR2 YFSETQ. CDR3 protein: CASSSSAAQETQYF.

This clone was counted between two and nine times. This chain uses TRBV12-3 or TRBV12-4 with TRBJ2-1, with 13 nucleotides matching TRBD2. The CDR3 loop spans 16 amino acids. V was pared by 1 base and J by 6 bases, with 3 bases of the junction left unmatched. CDR3 coding DNA: TGTGCCAGCAGTTTAGGACTAGCGGGAGGCCGCAATGAGCAGTTCTTC. Residues: CASSLGLAGGRNEQFF.

The V call is TRBV20-1, the J call TRBJ2-7; D gene unclear. V lost 3 bases to trimming and J lost 2 bases, with 17 bases between them. There are 15 residues in the CDR3. Germline lookup yields CDR1 DFQATT and CDR2 SNEGSKA (reference sequence). This CDR3 reads CSARQSAVGTYEQYF. The CDR3 DNA follows: TGCAGTGCTAGGCAGTCTGCGGTGGGTACCTACGAGCAGTACTTC.

Notes on this clone: Sequence at one end of the junction differs from germline and may be a read error. This chain joins TRBV11-2 and TRBJ2-2, with D perhaps TRBD2 (5 bases). The CDR3 runs to 14 residues. The germline V gene has CDR1 SGHAT and CDR2 FQNNGV. The CDR3 DNA is TGTGCCAGCACTCCGACCCATGTCACCGGGGAGCCGTTTTTT. Encoded protein: CASTPTHVTGEPFF.

Many counts were recorded for this clone. The chain has TRBV7-2 and TRBJ2-1; D unresolved. V lost 5 bases, J lost 9 bases, and 8 bases lay in between. The CDR3 is 11 residues long. Germline V gene sequence: CDR1 SGHTA, CDR2 FQGNSA. The CDR3 DNA is TGTGCCAGCAGCGTACGATTTGAGCAGTTCTTC. Translating gives CASSVRFEQFF.

With regard to this clone: One junction end disagrees with the germline gene, perhaps due to a read error. The rearrangement joins TRBV27 to TRBJ1-2, with TRBD1 matching over 7 bases. The germline V gene encodes CDR1 MNHEY and CDR2 SMNVEV (reference sequence). The CDR3 covers 17 residues. The CDR3 DNA reads TGTGCCAGCATTTTATCCAGGACAGGTCGTCTCGTCTATGGCTACACCTTC. It encodes CASILSRTGRLVYGYTF.

This clone was seen many times. This rearrangement joins TRBV2 to TRBJ2-7; D may be TRBD2 (5 bases). Germline CDR1 is SNHLY and CDR2 is FYNNEI. The length of the CDR3 is 15 residues. The V gene lost 1 base and the J gene lost 3 bases, with 13 bases spanning the gap. The CDR3 spells CASSEGVSAGYEQYF. The CDR3 DNA reads as TGTGCCAGCAGTGAAGGGGTGTCTGCGGGCTACGAGCAGTACTTC.

The chain joins TRBV6-2 or TRBV6-3 to TRBJ1-1; D not resolved. With 11 bases removed from V and 1 base from J, the gap between germline ends came to 17 bases. The CDR3 covers 14 residues. Germline values: CDR1 MNHEY, CDR2 SVGEGT. CDR3 protein: CACTLRSGNTEAFF. The CDR3 DNA reads as TGTGCCTGCACTTTACGCAGTGGGAACACTGAAGCTTTCTTT.

Many counts were recorded for this clone. The chain recombines TRBV2 with TRBJ1-5; no definite D call. The CDR3 has 14 residues. V dropped 7 bases and J dropped 3 bases, with 13 bases sitting between them. The germline V gene encodes CDR1 SNHLY and CDR2 FYNNEI. The CDR3 sequence: CASNVGGYNQPQHF. CDR3 sequence (DNA): TGTGCCAGCAACGTCGGCGGATACAATCAGCCCCAGCATTTT.

In this sample, this clone turned up a few times. This chain joins TRBV6-1 and TRBJ2-7; 8 bases match TRBD2. Trimming cost V 4 bases and J 3 bases; bases outside gene matches: 5. The germline V gene has CDR1 MNHNS and CDR2 SASEGT. The CDR3 extends over 14 amino acids. Here the CDR3 reads CASSGLAWYYEQYF. The CDR3 DNA sequence: TGTGCCAGCAGTGGACTAGCGTGGTACTACGAGCAGTACTTC.

In its sample, this clone was seen many times. The rearrangement uses TRBV12-3 or TRBV12-4 and TRBJ2-3; 8 bases match TRBD2. The CDR3 loop spans 15 amino acids. V was clipped by 5 bases and J by 7 bases; unmatched bases: 11. CDR3 sequence: CASSAGTRSSNTQYF. The DNA of the CDR3 is TGTGCCAGCAGTGCCGGGACTAGGAGTTCAAATACGCAGTATTTT.

Details on this clone: A read error is possible here, since a much larger clone lies one base away. The chain is built from TRBV28 and TRBJ2-1, with D tentatively TRBD1 (6 bases). This CDR3 is 16 amino acids long. In germline, CDR1 is MDHEN, CDR2 SYDVKM. CDR3 sequence: CASSTWTEGDYNEKFF. The CDR3 nucleotides read TGTGCCAGCAGTACTTGGACAGAGGGTGACTACAATGAGAAGTTCTTC.

This clone was counted ten times or more. Here the CDR3 DNA reads TGCGCCAGCAGACACCACCGGACGGACCTGAACACTGAAGCTTTCTTT. Its translation is CASRHHRTDLNTEAFF. This chain links TRBV5-1 with TRBJ1-1; the D is unclear. Germline V gives CDR1 SGHRS, CDR2 YFSETQ. The CDR3 runs to 16 residues. Trimming shortened V by 5 bases and J by 0 bases, and 17 bases separated the two germline ends.

This clone was counted ten times or more. The V and J genes are TRBV7-7 and TRBJ2-5; D is ambiguous. The V gene lost 5 bases and the J gene lost 0 bases, with 10 bases spanning the gap. Germline loops: CDR1 SSHAT, CDR2 FNYEAQ (reference sequence). The CDR3 consists of 14 residues. Written as DNA, the CDR3 is TGTGCCAGCAGCGTAAGGAACAACCAAGAGACCCAGTACTTC. It is translated as CASSVRNNQETQYF.

This clone was counted at least ten times. This sequence joins TRBV2 and TRBJ1-3, with TRBD1 as a possible D gene (6 bases). This CDR3 contains 15 residues. Germline lookup yields CDR1 SNHLY and CDR2 FYNNEI. The germline V and J ends were trimmed by 2 bases and 0 bases, with 8 bases remaining between them. The CDR3 here is CASSEQGGSGNTIYF. CDR3 sequence (DNA): TGTGCCAGCAGTGAACAAGGGGGCTCTGGAAACACCATATATTTT.

This clone was recorded many times. The genes are TRBV9 and TRBJ2-3, with D possibly matching TRBD2 (5 bases). V lost 3 bases to trimming and J lost 2 bases, with 13 bases between them. The germline CDR1 and CDR2 sequences are SGDLS and YYNGEE. This CDR3 has 15 amino acids. CDR3 sequence reads: CASSEDGLFTDTQYF. In DNA, the CDR3 is TGTGCCAGCAGCGAGGACGGACTGTTCACAGATACGCAGTATTTT.

This clone was observed many times. The chain joins TRBV28 to TRBJ2-3; D not certain. The CDR3 consists of 13 residues. Trimming shortened V by 10 bases and J by 0 bases, and 11 bases separated the two germline ends. Germline loops: CDR1 MDHEN, CDR2 SYDVKM. This CDR3 is CATTDGSTDTQYF. CDR3 nucleotides: TGTGCCACCACGGACGGCAGCACAGATACGCAGTATTTT.